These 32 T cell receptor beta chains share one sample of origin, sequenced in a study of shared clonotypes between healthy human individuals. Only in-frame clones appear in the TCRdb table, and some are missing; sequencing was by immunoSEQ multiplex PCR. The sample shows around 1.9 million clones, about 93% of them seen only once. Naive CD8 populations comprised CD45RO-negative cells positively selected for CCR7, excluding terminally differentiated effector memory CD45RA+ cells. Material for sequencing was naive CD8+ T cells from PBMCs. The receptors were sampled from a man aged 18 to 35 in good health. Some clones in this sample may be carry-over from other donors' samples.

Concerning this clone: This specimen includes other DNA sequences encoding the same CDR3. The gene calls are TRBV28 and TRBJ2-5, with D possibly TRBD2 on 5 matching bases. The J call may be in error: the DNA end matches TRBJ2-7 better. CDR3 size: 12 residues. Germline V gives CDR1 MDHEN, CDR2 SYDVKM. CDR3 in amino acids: CASSLRGYEQYF. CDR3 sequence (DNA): TGTGCCAGCAGTTTACGGGGCTACGAGCAGTACTTC.

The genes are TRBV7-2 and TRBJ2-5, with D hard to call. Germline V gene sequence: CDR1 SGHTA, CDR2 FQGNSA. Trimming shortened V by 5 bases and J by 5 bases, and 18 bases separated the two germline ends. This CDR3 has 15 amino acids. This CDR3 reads CASSDATQLWETQYF. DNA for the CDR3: TGTGCCAGCAGCGACGCGACACAGCTGTGGGAGACCCAGTACTTC.

For the CDR3, the DNA is TGTGCCAGCAGCGCGCTAGGCCAGGACAATGAGCAGTTCTTC. Translating gives CASSALGQDNEQFF. The chain carries TRBV9 and TRBJ2-1; D is undetermined. V lost 3 bases to trimming and J lost 5 bases, with 12 bases between them. This CDR3 contains 14 residues. Looked up from germline, CDR1 is SGDLS and CDR2 is YYNGEE.

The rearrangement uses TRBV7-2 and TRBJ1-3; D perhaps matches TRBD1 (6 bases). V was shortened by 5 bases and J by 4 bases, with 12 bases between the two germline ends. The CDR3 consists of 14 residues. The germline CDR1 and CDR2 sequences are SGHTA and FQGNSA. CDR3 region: CASSPTGHGNTIYF. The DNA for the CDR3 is TGTGCCAGCAGCCCAACAGGGCACGGAAACACCATATATTTT.

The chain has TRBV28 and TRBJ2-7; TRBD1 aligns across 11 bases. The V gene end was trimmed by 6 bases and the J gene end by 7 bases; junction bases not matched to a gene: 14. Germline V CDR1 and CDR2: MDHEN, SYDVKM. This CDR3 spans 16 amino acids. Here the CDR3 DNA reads TGTGCCAGCAGCGAGTTCCCCCGGGACAGGGGGGGAGAGCAGTACTTC. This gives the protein CASSEFPRDRGGEQYF.

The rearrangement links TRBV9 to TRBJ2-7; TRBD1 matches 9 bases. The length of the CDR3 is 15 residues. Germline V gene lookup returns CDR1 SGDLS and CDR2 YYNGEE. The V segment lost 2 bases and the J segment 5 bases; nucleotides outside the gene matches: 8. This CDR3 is CASSVTGTGRNEQYF. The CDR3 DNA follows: TGTGCCAGCAGCGTCACCGGGACAGGGCGTAACGAGCAGTACTTC.

The CDR3: CASSLVVGWDGYTF. CDR3 sequence (DNA): TGTGCCAGCAGCTTAGTTGTCGGATGGGATGGCTACACCTTC. The rearrangement joins TRBV11-2 to TRBJ1-2; D unresolved. CDR1 is SGHAT and CDR2 is FQNNGV in the germline V gene. The length of the CDR3 is 14 residues. The V and J ends lost 1 base and 6 bases respectively, with 12 bases between them.

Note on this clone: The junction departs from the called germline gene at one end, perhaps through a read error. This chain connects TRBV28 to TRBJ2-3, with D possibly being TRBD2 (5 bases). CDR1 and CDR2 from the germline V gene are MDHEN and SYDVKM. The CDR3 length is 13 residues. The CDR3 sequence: CASSPPQNPRGNF. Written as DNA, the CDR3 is TGTGCCAGCAGTCCCCCTCAGAACCCCCGGGGAAATTTT.

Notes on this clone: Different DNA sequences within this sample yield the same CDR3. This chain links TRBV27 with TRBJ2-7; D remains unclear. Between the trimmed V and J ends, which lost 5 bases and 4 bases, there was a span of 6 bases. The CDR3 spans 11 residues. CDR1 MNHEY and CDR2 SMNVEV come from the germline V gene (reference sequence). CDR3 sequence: CASSLGYEQYF. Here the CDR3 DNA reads TGTGCCAGCAGTCTGGGGTACGAGCAGTACTTC.

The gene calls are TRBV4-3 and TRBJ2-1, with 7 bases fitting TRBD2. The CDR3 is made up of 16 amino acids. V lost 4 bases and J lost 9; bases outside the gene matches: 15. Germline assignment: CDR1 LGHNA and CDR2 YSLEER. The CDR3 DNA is TGCGCCAGCAGCCCCTCCGGGTGGGGGGGAACGAGTGAGCAGTTCTTC. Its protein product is CASSPSGWGGTSEQFF.

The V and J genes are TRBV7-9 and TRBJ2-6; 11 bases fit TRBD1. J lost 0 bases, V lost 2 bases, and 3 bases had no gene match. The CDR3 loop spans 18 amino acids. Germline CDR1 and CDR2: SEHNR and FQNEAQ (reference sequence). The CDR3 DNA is TGTGCCAGCAGCTTACCCGGGACAGGGGGCTCTGGGGCCAACGTCCTGACTTTC. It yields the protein CASSLPGTGGSGANVLTF. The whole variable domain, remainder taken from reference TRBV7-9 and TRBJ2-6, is DTGVSQNPRHKITKRGQNVTFRCDPISEHNRLYWYRQTLGQGPEFLTYFQNEAQLEKSRLLSDRFSAERPKGSFSTLEIQRTEQGDSAMYLCASSLPGTGGSGANVLTFGAGSRLTVL.

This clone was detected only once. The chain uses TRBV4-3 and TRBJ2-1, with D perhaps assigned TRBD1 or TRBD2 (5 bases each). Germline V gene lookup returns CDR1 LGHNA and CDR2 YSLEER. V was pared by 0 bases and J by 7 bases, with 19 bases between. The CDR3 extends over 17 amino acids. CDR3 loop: CASSQDPGTTEGNEQFF. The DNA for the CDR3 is TGCGCCAGCAGCCAAGATCCCGGGACCACGGAAGGGAATGAGCAGTTCTTC.

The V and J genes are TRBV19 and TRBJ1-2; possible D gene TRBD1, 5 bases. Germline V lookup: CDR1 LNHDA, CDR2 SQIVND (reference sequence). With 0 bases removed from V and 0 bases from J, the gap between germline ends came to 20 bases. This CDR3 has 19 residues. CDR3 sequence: CASSIDRKTEGAANYGYTF. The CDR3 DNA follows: TGTGCCAGTAGTATAGATCGGAAGACCGAAGGGGCGGCTAACTATGGCTACACCTTC.

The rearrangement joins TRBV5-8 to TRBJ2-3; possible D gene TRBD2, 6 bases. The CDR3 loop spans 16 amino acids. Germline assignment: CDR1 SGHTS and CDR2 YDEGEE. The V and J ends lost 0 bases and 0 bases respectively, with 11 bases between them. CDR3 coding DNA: TGTGCCAGCAGCTTGGAGAGCGGGTGGAGCACAGATACGCAGTATTTT. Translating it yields CASSLESGWSTDTQYF.

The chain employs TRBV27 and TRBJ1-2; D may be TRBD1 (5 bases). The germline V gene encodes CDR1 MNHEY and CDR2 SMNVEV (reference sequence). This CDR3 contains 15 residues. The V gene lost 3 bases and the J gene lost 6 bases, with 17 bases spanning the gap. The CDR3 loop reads CASSFGTDSEDGYTF. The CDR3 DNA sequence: TGTGCCAGCAGTTTTGGGACCGACTCCGAAGATGGCTACACCTTC.

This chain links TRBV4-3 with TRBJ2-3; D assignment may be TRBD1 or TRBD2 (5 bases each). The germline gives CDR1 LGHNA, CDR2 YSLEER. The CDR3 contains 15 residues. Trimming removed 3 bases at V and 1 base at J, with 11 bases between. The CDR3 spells CASSHGAGGTDTQYF. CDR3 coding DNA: TGCGCCAGCAGCCATGGGGCCGGGGGCACAGATACGCAGTATTTT.

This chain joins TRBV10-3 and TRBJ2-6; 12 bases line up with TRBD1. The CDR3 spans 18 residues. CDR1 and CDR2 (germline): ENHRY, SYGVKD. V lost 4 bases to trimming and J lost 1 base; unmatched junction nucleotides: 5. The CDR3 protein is CAISGGTGGSSGANVLTF. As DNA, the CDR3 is TGTGCCATCAGTGGTGGGACAGGGGGCTCTTCTGGGGCCAACGTCCTGACTTTC.

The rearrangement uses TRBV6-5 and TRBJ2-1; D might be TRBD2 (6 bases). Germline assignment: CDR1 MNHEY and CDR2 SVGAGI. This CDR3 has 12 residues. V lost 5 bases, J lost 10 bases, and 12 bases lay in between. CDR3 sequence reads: CASSPSGGEQFF. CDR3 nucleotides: TGTGCCAGCAGTCCCAGTGGAGGGGAGCAGTTCTTC.

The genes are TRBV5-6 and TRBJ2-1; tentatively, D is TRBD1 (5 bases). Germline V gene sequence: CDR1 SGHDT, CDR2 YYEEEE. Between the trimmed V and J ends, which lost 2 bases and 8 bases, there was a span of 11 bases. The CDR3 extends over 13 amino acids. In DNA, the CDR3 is TGTGCCAGCAGCTTAAATGGGGCCTATGAGCAGTTCTTC. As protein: CASSLNGAYEQFF.

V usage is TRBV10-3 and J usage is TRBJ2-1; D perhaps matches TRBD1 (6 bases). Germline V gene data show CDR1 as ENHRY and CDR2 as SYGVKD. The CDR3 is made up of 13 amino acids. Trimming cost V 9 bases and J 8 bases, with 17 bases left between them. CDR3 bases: TGTGCCATGGGGGCAGCACAGGTCGATGAGCAGTTCTTC. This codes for CAMGAAQVDEQFF.

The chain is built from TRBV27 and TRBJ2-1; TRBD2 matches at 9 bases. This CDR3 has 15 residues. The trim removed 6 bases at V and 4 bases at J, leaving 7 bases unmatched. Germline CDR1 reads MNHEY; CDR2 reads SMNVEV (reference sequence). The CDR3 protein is CASSLAGQDYNEQFF. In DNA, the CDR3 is TGTGCCAGCAGCCTAGCGGGACAAGATTACAATGAGCAGTTCTTC.

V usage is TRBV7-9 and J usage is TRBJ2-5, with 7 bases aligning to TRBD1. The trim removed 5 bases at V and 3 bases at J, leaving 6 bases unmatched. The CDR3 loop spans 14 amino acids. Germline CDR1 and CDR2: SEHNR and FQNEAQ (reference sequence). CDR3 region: CASSPDRVEETQYF. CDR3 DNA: TGTGCCAGCAGCCCCGACAGGGTTGAAGAGACCCAGTACTTC.

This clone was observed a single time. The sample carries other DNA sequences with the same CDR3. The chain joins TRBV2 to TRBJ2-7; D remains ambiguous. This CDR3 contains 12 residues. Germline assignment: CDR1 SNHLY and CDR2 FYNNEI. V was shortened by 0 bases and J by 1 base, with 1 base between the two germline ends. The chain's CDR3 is CASSEASYEQYF. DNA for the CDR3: TGTGCCAGCAGTGAAGCATCCTACGAGCAGTACTTC.

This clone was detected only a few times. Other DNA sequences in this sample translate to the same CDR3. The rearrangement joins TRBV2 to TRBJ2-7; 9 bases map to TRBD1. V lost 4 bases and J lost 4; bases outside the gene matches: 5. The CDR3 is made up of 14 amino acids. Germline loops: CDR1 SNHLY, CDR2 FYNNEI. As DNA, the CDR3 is TGTGCCAGCAGTGCCGACAGGGGGTTGTACGAGCAGTACTTC. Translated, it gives CASSADRGLYEQYF.

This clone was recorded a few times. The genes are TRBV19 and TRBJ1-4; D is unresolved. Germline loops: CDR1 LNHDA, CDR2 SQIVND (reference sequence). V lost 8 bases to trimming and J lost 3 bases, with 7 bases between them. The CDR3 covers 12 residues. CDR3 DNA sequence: TGTGCCAGTTCCGGACCTAATGAAAAACTGTTTTTT. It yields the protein CASSGPNEKLFF.

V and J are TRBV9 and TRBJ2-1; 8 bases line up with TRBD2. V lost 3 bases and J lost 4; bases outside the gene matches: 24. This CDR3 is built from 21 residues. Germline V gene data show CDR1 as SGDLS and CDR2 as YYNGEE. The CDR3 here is CASSGEGRREALTAGYNEQFF. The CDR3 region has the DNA TGTGCCAGCAGCGGCGAAGGGCGGCGGGAGGCCCTAACCGCGGGGTACAATGAGCAGTTCTTC.

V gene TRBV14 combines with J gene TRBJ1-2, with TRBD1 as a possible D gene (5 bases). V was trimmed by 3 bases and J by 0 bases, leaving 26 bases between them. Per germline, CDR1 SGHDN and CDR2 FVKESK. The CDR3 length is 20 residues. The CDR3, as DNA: TGTGCCAGCAGCCACAACTTAAGCCCCACAGGACTAGGACCTAACTATGGCTACACCTTC. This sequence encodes CASSHNLSPTGLGPNYGYTF.

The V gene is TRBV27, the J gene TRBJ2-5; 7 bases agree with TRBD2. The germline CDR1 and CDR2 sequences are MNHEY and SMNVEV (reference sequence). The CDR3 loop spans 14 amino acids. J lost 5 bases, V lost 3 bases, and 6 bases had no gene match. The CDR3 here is CASSFLAAGETQYF. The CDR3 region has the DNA TGTGCCAGCAGTTTCCTAGCAGCGGGGGAGACCCAGTACTTC.

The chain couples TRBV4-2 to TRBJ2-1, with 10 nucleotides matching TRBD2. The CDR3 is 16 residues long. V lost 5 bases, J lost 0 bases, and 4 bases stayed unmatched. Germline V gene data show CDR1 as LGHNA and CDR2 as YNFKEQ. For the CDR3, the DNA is TGTGCCAGCAGCGCCCGGACTAGCGGCTCCTACAATGAGCAGTTCTTC. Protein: CASSARTSGSYNEQFF.

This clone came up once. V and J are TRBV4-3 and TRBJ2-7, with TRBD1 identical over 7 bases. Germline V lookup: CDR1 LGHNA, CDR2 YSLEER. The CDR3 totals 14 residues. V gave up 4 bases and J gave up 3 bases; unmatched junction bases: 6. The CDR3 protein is CASSRDSVGYEQYF. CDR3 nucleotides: TGCGCCAGCAGCCGGGACAGCGTAGGCTACGAGCAGTACTTC.

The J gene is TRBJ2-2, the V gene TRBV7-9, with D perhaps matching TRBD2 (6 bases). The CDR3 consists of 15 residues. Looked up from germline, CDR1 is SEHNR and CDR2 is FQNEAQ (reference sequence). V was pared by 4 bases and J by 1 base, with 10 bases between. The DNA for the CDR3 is TGTGCCAGCAGCTACCCGACTAGGAACACCGGGGAGCTGTTTTTT. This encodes CASSYPTRNTGELFF.

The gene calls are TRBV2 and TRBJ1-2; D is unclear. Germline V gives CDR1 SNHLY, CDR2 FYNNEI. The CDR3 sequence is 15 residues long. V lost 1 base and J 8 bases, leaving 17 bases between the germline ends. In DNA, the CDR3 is TGTGCCAGCAGTGAAGAGGTTACGGCTTCTAGGGGCTACACCTTC. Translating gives CASSEEVTASRGYTF.